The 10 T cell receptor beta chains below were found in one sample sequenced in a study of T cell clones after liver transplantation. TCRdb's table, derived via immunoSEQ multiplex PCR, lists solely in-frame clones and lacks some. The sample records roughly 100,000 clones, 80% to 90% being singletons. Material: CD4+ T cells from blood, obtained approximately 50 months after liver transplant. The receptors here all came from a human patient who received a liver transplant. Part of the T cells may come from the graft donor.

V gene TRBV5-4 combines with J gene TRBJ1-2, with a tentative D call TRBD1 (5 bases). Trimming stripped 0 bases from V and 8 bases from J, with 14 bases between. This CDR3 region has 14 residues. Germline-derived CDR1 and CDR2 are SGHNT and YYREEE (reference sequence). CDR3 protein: CASSLGGRAGGYTF. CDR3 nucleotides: TGTGCCAGCAGCTTGGGGGGGAGGGCAGGAGGCTACACCTTC.

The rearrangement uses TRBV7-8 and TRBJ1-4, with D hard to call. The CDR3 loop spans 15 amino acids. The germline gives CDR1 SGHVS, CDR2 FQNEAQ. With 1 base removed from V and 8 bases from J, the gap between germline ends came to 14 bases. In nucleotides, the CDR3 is TGTGCCAGCAGCTTAGTCAATCTCCGTGGAGAAAAACTGTTTTTT. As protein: CASSLVNLRGEKLFF.

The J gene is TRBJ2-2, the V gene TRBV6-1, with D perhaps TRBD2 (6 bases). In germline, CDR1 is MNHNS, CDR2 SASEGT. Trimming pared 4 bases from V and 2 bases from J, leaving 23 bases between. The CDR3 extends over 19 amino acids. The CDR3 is CASSAWGVDSDGNTGELFF. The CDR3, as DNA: TGTGCCAGCAGTGCTTGGGGGGTTGATTCGGATGGTAACACCGGGGAGCTGTTTTTT.

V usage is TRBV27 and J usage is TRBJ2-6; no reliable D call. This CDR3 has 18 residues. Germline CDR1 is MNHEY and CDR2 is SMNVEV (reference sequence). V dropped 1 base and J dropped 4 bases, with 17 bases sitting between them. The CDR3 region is CASSLYPGSRPGANVLTF. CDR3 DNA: TGTGCCAGCAGTTTATATCCTGGCAGTCGGCCGGGGGCCAACGTCCTGACTTTC.

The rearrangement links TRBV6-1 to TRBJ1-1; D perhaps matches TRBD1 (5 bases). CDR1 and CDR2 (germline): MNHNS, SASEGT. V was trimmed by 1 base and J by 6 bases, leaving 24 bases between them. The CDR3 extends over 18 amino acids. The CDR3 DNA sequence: TGTGCCAGCAGTGAAGGGGACGGAGTAGGGCCCTCGTTCGCTGAAGCTTTCTTT. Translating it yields CASSEGDGVGPSFAEAFF.

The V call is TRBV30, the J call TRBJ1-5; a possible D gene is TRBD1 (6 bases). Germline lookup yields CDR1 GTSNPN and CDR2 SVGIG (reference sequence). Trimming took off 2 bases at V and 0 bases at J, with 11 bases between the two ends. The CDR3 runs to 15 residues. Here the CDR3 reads CAWSSGTFSNQPQHF. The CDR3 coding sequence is TGTGCCTGGAGTTCGGGGACATTTAGCAATCAGCCCCAGCATTTT.

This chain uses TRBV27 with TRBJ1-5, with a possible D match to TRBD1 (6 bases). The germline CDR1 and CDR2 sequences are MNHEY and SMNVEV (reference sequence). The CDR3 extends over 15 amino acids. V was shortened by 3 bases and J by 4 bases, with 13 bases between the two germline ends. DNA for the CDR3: TGTGCCAGCAGTTTCGTCGGACAGAGAAATCAGCCCCAGCATTTT. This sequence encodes CASSFVGQRNQPQHF.

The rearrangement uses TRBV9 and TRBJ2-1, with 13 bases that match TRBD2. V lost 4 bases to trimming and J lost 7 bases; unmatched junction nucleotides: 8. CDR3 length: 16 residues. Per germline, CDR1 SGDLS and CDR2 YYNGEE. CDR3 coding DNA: TGTGCCAGCAGCCTCGGACTAGCGGGAGTTGAGAATGAGCAGTTCTTC. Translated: CASSLGLAGVENEQFF.

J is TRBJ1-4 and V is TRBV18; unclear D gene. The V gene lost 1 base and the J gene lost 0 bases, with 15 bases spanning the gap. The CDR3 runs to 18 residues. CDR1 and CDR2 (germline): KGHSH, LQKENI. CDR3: CASSPLRPSGATNEKLFF. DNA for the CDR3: TGTGCCAGCTCACCACTCCGACCATCAGGTGCAACTAATGAAAAACTGTTTTTT. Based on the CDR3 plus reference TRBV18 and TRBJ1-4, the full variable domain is NAGVMQNPRHLVRRRGQEARLRCSPMKGHSHVYWYRQLPEEGLKFMVYLQKENIIDESGMPKERFSAEFPKEGPSILRIQQVVRGDSAAYFCASSPLRPSGATNEKLFFGSGTQLSVL.

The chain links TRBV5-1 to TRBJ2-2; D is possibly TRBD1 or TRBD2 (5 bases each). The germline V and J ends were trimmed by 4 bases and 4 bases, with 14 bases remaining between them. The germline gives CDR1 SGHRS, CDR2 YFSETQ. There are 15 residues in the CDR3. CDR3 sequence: CASSGLSRGTGELFF. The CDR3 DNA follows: TGCGCCAGCAGCGGCCTATCGAGGGGCACCGGGGAGCTGTTTTTT.